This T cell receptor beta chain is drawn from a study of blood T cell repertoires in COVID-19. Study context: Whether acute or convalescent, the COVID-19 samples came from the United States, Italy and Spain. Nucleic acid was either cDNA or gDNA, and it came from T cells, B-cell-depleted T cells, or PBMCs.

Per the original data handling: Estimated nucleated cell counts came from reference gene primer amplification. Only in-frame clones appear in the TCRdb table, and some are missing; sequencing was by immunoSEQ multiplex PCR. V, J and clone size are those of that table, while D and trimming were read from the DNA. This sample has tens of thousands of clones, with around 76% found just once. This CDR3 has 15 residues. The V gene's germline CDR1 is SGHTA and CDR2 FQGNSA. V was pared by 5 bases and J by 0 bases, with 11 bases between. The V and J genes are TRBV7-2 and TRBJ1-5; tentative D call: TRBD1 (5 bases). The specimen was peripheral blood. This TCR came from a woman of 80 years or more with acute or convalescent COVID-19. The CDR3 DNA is TGTGCCAGCAGCCGCACGGGGGGTAGCAATCAGCCCCAGCATTTT. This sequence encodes CASSRTGGSNQPQHF.